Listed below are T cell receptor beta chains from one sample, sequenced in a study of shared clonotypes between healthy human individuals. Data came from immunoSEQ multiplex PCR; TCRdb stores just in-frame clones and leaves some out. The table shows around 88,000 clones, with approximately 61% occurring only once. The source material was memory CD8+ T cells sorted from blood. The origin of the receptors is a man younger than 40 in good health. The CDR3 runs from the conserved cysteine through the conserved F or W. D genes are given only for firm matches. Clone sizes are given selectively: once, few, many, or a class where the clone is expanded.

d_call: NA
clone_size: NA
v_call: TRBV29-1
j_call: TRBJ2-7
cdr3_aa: CSAEGGRDEQYF
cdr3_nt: TGCAGCGCTGAGGGTGGCAGGGACGAGCAGTACTTC

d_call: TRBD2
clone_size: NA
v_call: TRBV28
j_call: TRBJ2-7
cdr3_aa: CASSSSGRGSYWEQYF
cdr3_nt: TGTGCCAGCAGTTCTAGCGGGAGGGGGTCGTACTGGGAGCAGTACTTC

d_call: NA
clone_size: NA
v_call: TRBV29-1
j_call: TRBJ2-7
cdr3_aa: CSVFGVPSYEQYF
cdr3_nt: TGCAGCGTTTTTGGTGTGCCCTCCTACGAGCAGTACTTC

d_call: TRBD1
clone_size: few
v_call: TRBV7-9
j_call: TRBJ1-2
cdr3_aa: CASSPNLRQGEGGYTF
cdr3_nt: TGTGCCAGCAGCCCTAACCTCAGACAGGGAGAGGGTGGCTACACCTTC

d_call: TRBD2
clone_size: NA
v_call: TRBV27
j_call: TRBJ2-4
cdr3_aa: CASRAGRGATKNIQYF
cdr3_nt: TGTGCCAGCAGGGCGGGGCGGGGGGCCACCAAAAACATTCAGTACTTC

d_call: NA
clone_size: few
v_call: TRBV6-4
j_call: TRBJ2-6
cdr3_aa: CASSESSSSGANVLTF
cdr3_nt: TGTGCCAGCAGCGAAAGTTCTAGCTCTGGGGCCAACGTCCTGACTTTC

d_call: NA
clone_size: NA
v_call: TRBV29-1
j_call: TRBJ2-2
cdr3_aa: CSGHSDTGELFF
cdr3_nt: TGCAGCGGCCACAGCGACACCGGGGAGCTGTTTTTT

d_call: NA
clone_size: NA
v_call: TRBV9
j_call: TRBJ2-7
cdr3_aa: CASSVSRQEGGYEQYF
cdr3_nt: TGTGCCAGCAGCGTCAGCCGACAGGAGGGGGGATACGAGCAGTACTTC

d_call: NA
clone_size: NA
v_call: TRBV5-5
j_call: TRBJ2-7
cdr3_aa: CASRRDLTYEQYF
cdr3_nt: TGTGCCAGCAGACGGGACTTAACCTACGAGCAGTACTTC

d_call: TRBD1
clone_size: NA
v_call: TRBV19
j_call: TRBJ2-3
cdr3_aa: CASSPGQGAKDTQYF
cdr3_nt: TGTGCCAGTAGTCCTGGACAGGGGGCTAAAGATACGCAGTATTTT

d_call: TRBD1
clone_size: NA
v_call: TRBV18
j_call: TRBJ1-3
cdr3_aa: CASSRQGASENTIYF
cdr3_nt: TGTGCCAGCTCAAGACAGGGGGCGAGTGAAAACACCATATATTTT

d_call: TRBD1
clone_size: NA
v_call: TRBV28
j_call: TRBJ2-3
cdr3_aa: CASSLGTGYWTDTQYF
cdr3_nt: TGTGCCAGCAGTTTAGGGACAGGGTATTGGACAGATACGCAGTATTTT

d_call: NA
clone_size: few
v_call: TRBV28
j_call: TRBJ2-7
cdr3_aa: CASSLWEGGRRSSYEQYF
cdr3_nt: TGTGCCAGCAGTTTATGGGAAGGGGGGAGGAGGAGCTCCTACGAGCAGTACTTC

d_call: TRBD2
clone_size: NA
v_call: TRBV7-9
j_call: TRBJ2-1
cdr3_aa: CASSTTIGREGRHNEQFF
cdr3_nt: TGTGCCAGCAGCACGACGATTGGGCGGGAGGGCCGTCACAATGAGCAGTTCTTC

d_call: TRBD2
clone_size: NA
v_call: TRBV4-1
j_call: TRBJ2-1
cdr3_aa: CASSPQGSGSNEQFF
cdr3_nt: TGCGCCAGCAGCCCCCAGGGTAGCGGGAGTAATGAGCAGTTCTTC

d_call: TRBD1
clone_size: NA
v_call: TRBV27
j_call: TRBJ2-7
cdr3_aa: CASSNTGGLYEQYF
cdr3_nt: TGTGCCAGCAGTAATACAGGGGGCCTCTACGAGCAGTACTTC

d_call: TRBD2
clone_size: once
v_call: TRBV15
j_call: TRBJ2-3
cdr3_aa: CATSGTGTSGSTDTQYF
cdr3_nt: TGTGCCACCAGCGGAACCGGGACTAGCGGGAGCACAGATACGCAGTATTTT

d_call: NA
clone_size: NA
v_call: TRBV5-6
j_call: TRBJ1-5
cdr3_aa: CASSLGTGNQPQHF
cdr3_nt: TGTGCCAGCAGCTTGGGAACAGGGAATCAGCCCCAGCATTTT

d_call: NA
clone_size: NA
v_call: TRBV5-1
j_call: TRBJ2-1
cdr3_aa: CASSQLLGATYNEQFF
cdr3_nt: TGCGCCAGCAGCCAGCTTTTGGGGGCAACCTACAATGAGCAGTTCTTC

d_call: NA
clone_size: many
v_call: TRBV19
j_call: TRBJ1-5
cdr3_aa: CASRPGAHSNQPQHF
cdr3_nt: TGTGCCAGTAGACCAGGGGCACATAGCAATCAGCCCCAGCATTTT

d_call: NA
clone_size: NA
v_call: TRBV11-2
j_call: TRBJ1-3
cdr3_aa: CASSFRGVSGNTIYF
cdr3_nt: TGTGCCAGCAGCTTTCGAGGGGTCTCTGGAAACACCATATATTTT

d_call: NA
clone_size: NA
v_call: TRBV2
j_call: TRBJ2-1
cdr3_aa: CASSEQGINEQFF
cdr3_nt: TGTGCCAGCAGTGAACAGGGTATCAATGAGCAGTTCTTC

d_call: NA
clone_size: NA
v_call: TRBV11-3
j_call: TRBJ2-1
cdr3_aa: CASSSDSYNEQFF
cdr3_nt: TGTGCCAGCAGCTCAGACTCCTACAATGAGCAGTTCTTC

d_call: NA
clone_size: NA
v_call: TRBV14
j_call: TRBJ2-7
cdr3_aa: CASSQDDIYEQYF
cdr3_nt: TGTGCCAGCAGCCAAGATGACATCTACGAGCAGTACTTC

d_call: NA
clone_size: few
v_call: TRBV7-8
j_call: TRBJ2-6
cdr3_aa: CASSSHSSGPHSGANVLTF
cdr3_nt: TGTGCCAGCAGCTCCCATAGTTCTGGTCCCCACTCTGGGGCCAACGTCCTGACTTTC

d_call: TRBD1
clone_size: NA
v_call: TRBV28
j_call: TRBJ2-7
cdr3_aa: CASRQGSSYEQYF
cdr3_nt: TGTGCCAGTAGACAGGGAAGCTCCTACGAGCAGTACTTC

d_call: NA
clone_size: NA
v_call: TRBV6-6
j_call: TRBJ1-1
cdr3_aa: CALWVGTEAFF
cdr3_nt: TGTGCCCTCTGGGTCGGCACTGAAGCTTTCTTT

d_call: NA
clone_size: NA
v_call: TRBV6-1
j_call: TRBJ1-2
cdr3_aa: CASSEGRGRANYGYTF
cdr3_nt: TGTGCCAGCAGTGAAGGGAGGGGCAGAGCTAACTATGGCTACACCTTC

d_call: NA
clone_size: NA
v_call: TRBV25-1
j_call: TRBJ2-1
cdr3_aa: CASSVDNEQFF
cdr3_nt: TGTGCCAGCAGCGTTGATAATGAGCAGTTCTTC

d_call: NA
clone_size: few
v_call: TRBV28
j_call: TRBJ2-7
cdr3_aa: CASSQRDYEQYF
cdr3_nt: TGTGCCAGCAGTCAAAGGGACTACGAGCAGTACTTC

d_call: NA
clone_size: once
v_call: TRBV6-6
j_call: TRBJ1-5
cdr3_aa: CASSLLKGDQPQHF
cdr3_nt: TGTGCCAGCAGCCTATTGAAGGGGGATCAGCCCCAGCATTTT

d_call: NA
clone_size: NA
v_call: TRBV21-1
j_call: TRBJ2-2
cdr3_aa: CASSLRQGARTGELFF
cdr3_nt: TGTGCCAGCAGCCTCCGGCAGGGGGCCCGCACCGGGGAGCTGTTTTTT

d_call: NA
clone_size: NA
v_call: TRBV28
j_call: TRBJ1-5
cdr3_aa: CASSTWEGRRPQHF
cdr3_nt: TGTGCCAGCAGCACTTGGGAAGGCCGAAGGCCCCAGCATTTT

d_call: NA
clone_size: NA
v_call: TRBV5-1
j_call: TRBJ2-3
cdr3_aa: CASSLVQVTDTQYF
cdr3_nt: TGCGCCAGCAGCTTGGTGCAGGTCACAGATACGCAGTATTTT

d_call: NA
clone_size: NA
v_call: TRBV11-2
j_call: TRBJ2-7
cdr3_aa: CASSLVPGQYEQYF
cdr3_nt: TGTGCCAGCAGCTTAGTCCCTGGACAGTACGAGCAGTACTTC

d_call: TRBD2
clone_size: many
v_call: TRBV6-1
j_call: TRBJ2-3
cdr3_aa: CASSETSGVLPDTQYF
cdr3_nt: TGTGCCAGCAGTGAGACTAGCGGGGTCCTCCCAGATACGCAGTATTTT

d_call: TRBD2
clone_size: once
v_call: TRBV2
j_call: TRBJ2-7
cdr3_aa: CASSGGLAGGSHSSYEQYF
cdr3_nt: TGTGCCAGCAGTGGAGGACTAGCGGGAGGTTCTCACAGCTCCTACGAGCAGTACTTC

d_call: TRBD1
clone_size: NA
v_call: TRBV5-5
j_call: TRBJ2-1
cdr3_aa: CASTLQGAHNEQFF
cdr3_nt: TGTGCCAGCACCCTTCAGGGGGCGCATAATGAGCAGTTCTTC

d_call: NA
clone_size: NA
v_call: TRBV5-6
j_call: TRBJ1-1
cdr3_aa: CASSLVAGTEAFF
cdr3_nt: TGTGCCAGCAGCTTGGTTGCAGGCACTGAAGCTTTCTTT

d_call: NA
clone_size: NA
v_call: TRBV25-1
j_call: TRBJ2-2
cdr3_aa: CASSVPEFTGELFF
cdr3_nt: TGTGCCAGCAGTGTACCGGAGTTCACCGGGGAGCTGTTTTTT

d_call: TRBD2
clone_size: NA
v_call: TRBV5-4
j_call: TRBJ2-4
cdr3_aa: CASSQDETSGSNIQYF
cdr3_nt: TGTGCCAGCAGCCAAGATGAGACTAGCGGGAGTAACATTCAGTACTTC

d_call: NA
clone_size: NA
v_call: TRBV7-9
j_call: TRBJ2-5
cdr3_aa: CASSIRRVRGETQYF
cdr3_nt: TGTGCCAGCAGCATACGAAGGGTCCGCGGAGAGACCCAGTACTTC

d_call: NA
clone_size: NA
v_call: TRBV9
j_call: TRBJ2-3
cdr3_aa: CASSVAFQGADTQYF
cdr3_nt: TGTGCCAGCAGCGTAGCCTTCCAGGGAGCAGATACGCAGTATTTT

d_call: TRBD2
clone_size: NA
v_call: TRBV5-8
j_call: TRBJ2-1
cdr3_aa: CASSLVVAGGNEQFF
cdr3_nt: TGTGCCAGCAGCTTGGTAGTAGCGGGCGGTAATGAGCAGTTCTTC

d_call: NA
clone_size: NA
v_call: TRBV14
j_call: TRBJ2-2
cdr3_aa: CASSQVGTGELFF
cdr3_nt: TGTGCCAGCAGCCAAGTCGGGACCGGGGAGCTGTTTTTT

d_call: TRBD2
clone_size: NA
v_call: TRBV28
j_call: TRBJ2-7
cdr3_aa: CATGTTYEQYF
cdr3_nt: TGTGCCACCGGGACTACCTACGAGCAGTACTTC

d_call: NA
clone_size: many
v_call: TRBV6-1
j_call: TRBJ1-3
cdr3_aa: CASSDSIASGNTIYF
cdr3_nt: TGTGCCAGCAGTGACTCAATTGCGAGTGGAAACACCATATATTTT

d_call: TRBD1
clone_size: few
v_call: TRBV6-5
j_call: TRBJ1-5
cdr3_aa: CASTPRGQGNQPQHF
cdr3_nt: TGTGCCAGCACCCCCAGGGGGCAGGGCAATCAGCCCCAGCATTTT

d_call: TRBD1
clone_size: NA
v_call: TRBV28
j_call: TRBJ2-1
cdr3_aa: CASSFRGGRYNEQFF
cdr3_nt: TGTGCCAGCAGTTTCCGAGGGGGCAGGTACAATGAGCAGTTCTTC

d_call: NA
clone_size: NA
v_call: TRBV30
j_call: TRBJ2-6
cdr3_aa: CAWTKPPGLSGANVLTF
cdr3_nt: TGTGCCTGGACGAAACCCCCAGGGCTCTCTGGGGCCAACGTCCTGACTTTC

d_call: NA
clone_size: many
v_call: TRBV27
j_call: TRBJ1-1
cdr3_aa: CASSRNTEAFF
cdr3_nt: TGTGCCAGCAGCCGGAACACTGAAGCTTTCTTT

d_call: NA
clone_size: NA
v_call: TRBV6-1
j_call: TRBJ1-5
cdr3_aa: CASRTGGFGQPQHF
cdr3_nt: TGTGCCAGCAGGACGGGGGGATTTGGGCAGCCCCAGCATTTT

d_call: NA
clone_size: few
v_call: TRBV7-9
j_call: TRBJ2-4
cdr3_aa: CASSPFGGKDIQYF
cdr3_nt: TGTGCCAGCAGCCCATTTGGGGGAAAGGACATTCAGTACTTC

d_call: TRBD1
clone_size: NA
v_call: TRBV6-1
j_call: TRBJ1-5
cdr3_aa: CASSENRGQGYSNQPQHF
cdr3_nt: TGTGCCAGCAGTGAAAACCGCGGACAGGGCTATAGCAATCAGCCCCAGCATTTT

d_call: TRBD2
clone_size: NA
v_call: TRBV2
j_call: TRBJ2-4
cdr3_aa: CASSEVGLDLAKNIQYF
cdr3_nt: TGTGCCAGCAGTGAAGTCGGACTAGACCTAGCCAAAAACATTCAGTACTTC

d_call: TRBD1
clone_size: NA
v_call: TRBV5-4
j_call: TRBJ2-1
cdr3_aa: CASSQEGQGGYNEQFF
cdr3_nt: TGTGCCAGCAGCCAGGAGGGACAGGGAGGATACAATGAGCAGTTCTTC

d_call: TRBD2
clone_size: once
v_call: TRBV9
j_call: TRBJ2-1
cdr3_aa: CASTPGGHLGNEQFF
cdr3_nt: TGTGCCAGCACCCCGGGGGGTCATCTAGGGAATGAGCAGTTCTTC

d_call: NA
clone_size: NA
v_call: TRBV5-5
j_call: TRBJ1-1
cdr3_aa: CASSLRSGREAFF
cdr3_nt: TGTGCCAGCAGCTTGCGTTCCGGCCGAGAAGCTTTCTTT

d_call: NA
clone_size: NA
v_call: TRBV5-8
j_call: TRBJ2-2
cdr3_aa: CASSLGLEKLANTGELFF
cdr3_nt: TGTGCCAGCAGCTTGGGGCTGGAGAAACTCGCGAACACCGGGGAGCTGTTTTTT